This entry lists 26 T cell receptor beta chains sequenced from one sample in a study of blood T cell repertoires in COVID-19. Assay: immunoSEQ multiplex PCR; the TCRdb copy retains only in-frame clones and omits some. This table has some 150,000 clones, about 89% appearing once. Sample: peripheral blood. These TCRs come from a man in his forties or fifties who had recovered from COVID-19.

CDR3 sequence reads: CASSVGTGLSYEQYF. The CDR3 DNA reads TGTGCCAGCAGCGTAGGGACAGGCCTCTCCTACGAGCAGTACTTC. This chain uses TRBV9 with TRBJ2-7; TRBD1 agrees at 7 bases. The CDR3 is made up of 15 amino acids. The trim removed 0 bases at V and 0 bases at J, leaving 3 bases unmatched. Per germline, CDR1 SGDLS and CDR2 YYNGEE.

The chain uses TRBV5-1 and TRBJ2-2; 7 bases are a match to TRBD1. The CDR3 extends over 15 amino acids. In germline, CDR1 is SGHRS, CDR2 YFSETQ. J was trimmed by 1 base and V by 4 bases; bases with no gene match: 4. CDR3 DNA sequence: TGCGCCAGCAGCACACGGACAGGGAACACCGGGGAGCTGTTTTTT. This translates into CASSTRTGNTGELFF.

This clone has only one observation. The chain employs TRBV27 and TRBJ2-3, with D maybe TRBD1 (7 bases). The germline V gene has CDR1 MNHEY and CDR2 SMNVEV (reference sequence). The CDR3 is 17 amino acids. The germline V and J ends were trimmed by 6 bases and 2 bases, with 21 bases remaining between them. The CDR3 reads CASRIIGGTEITDTQYF. The CDR3 region has the DNA TGTGCCAGCAGGATTATAGGGGGGACAGAGATCACAGATACGCAGTATTTT.

This clone was observed a single time. The chain uses TRBV19 and TRBJ2-6; perhaps TRBD1 as D (6 bases). This CDR3 comprises 19 residues. Germline V gene lookup returns CDR1 LNHDA and CDR2 SQIVND (reference sequence). Trimming took 7 bases from V and 4 from J, leaving 26 bases between them. The CDR3 spells CASTLSRRAGDPGANVLTF. CDR3 sequence (DNA): TGTGCCAGTACCCTAAGCCGACGGGCAGGGGACCCAGGGGCCAACGTCCTGACTTTC.

The J gene is TRBJ1-3, the V gene TRBV7-8; D is unresolved. The CDR3 is 14 residues long. Germline V lookup: CDR1 SGHVS, CDR2 FQNEAQ. V was pared by 5 bases and J by 4 bases, with 12 bases between. The CDR3 sequence is CASSRRRTGNTIYF. CDR3 in DNA: TGTGCCAGCAGCCGAAGGAGGACCGGAAACACCATATATTTT.

The chain recombines TRBV27 with TRBJ2-1, with no clear D. This CDR3 has 14 amino acids. Germline CDR1 reads MNHEY; CDR2 reads SMNVEV (reference sequence). The V and J ends lost 3 bases and 3 bases respectively, with 9 bases between them. CDR3 protein: CASSFTLYYNEQFF. CDR3 in DNA: TGTGCCAGCAGTTTCACCCTATACTACAATGAGCAGTTCTTC.

About this clone itself: At one boundary the junction diverges from the germline segment, which might be a read error. J is TRBJ2-1 and V is TRBV7-7; 7 bases fit TRBD1. Germline lookup yields CDR1 SSHAT and CDR2 FNYEAQ (reference sequence). The CDR3 totals 14 residues. CDR3 sequence reads: CASSSPDRSNEQFF. CDR3 nucleotides: TGTGCTAGCAGCTCTCCGGACAGGAGCAATGAGCAGTTCTTC.

This CDR3 reads CTSSQDTRDRDEKLFF. The CDR3 DNA follows: TGCACCAGCAGCCAAGATACCCGGGACAGGGATGAAAAACTGTTTTTT. The chain has TRBV1 and TRBJ1-4; the table's D call of TRBD1 was not tested on the DNA. TRBV1 is shown as a pseudogene. This CDR3 has 16 residues.

The V gene is TRBV2, the J gene TRBJ2-3; maybe TRBD1 (6 bases). This CDR3 is built from 14 residues. Germline V gives CDR1 SNHLY, CDR2 FYNNEI. The V end lost 2 bases, the J end lost 5 bases, and 11 bases lay between the germline ends. The CDR3 loop is CASSETGMRDTQYF. The CDR3 nucleotides read TGTGCCAGCAGTGAAACAGGGATGAGAGATACGCAGTATTTT.

Only one count was recorded for this clone. The CDR3 nucleotides are TGTGCCAGCAACCACAGCGGGGGGGCCGATACGCAGTATTTT. Protein sequence: CASNHSGGADTQYF. The gene calls are TRBV7-3 and TRBJ2-3; TRBD2 aligns across 10 bases. The V and J ends lost 7 bases and 6 bases, in that order; junction bases with no gene match: 7. CDR3 length equals 14 residues. CDR1 and CDR2 (germline): SGHTA, FQGTGA.

This clone has only a few counts. The V call is TRBV30, the J call TRBJ1-2; TRBD1 agrees at 8 bases. Germline V lookup: CDR1 GTSNPN, CDR2 SVGIG (reference sequence). This CDR3 region has 17 residues. The ends lost 3 bases at V and 4 bases at J; junction bases unmatched: 16. CDR3 DNA sequence: TGTGCCTGGAGCCGTGACAGGGGTGGAATTAACAGCTATGGCTACACCTTC. Its protein product is CAWSRDRGGINSYGYTF.

J is TRBJ1-6 and V is TRBV19; 9 positions agree with TRBD1. The germline CDR1 and CDR2 sequences are LNHDA and SQIVND (reference sequence). The CDR3 consists of 15 residues. V trimming: 6 bases; J trimming: 6 bases; junction bases outside the gene matches: 6. The CDR3 coding sequence is TGTGCCAGTAGACAACCGGGACAGGGTAATTCACCCCTCCACTTT. It yields the protein CASRQPGQGNSPLHF.

The V gene is TRBV6-5, the J gene TRBJ1-1, with a tentative D call TRBD1 (6 bases). Per germline, CDR1 MNHEY and CDR2 SVGAGI. The CDR3 is made up of 14 amino acids. Trimming took off 2 bases at V and 1 base at J, with 8 bases between the two ends. CDR3 DNA sequence: TGTGCCAGCAGTTACCACAGGGAGAACACTGAAGCTTTCTTT. This sequence encodes CASSYHRENTEAFF.

The rearrangement joins TRBV9 to TRBJ2-3, with 13 bases lining up with TRBD2. This CDR3 comprises 15 residues. V was pared by 4 bases and J by 4 bases, with 3 bases of the junction left unmatched. The germline gives CDR1 SGDLS, CDR2 YYNGEE. This CDR3 reads CASSKLAGGPDTQYF. The CDR3 DNA reads as TGTGCCAGCAGCAAACTAGCGGGGGGGCCAGATACGCAGTATTTT.

The rearrangement links TRBV25-1 to TRBJ1-5; TRBD1 agrees at 7 bases. Losses at the gene ends were 2 bases for V and 6 bases for J; bases not matched to a gene: 10. Germline V gene sequence: CDR1 MGHDK, CDR2 SYGVNS. This CDR3 contains 16 residues. The CDR3 loop is CASSERGGGEGQPQHF. CDR3 in DNA: TGTGCCAGCAGTGAACGTGGAGGGGGCGAGGGTCAGCCCCAGCATTTT. Using reference TRBV25-1 and TRBJ1-5 for the parts outside the CDR3, the full variable domain is EADIYQTPRYLVIGTGKKITLECSQTMGHDKMYWYQQDPGMELHLIHYSYGVNSTEKGDLSSESTVSRIRTEHFPLTLESARPSHTSQYLCASSERGGGEGQPQHFGDGTRLSIL.

The rearrangement uses TRBV29-1 and TRBJ2-5; the match to TRBD1 covers 9 bases. The ends lost 4 bases at V and 2 bases at J; junction bases unmatched: 2. The CDR3 spans 13 residues. Germline CDR1 and CDR2: SQVTM and ANQGSEA. The CDR3, as DNA: TGCAGCGTTGGGGGACAGGGACAAGAGACCCAGTACTTC. Protein: CSVGGQGQETQYF.

This clone occurred a few times. The V gene is TRBV20-1, the J gene TRBJ1-2, with TRBD1 matching over 9 bases. The V segment lost 3 bases and the J segment 2 bases; nucleotides outside the gene matches: 10. This CDR3 contains 16 residues. Germline V lookup: CDR1 DFQATT, CDR2 SNEGSKA (reference sequence). CDR3 sequence (DNA): TGCAGTGCTAGTCCCGGGACAGGGAGACCGAACTATGGCTACACCTTC. Amino acids: CSASPGTGRPNYGYTF.

The CDR3 nucleotides read TGTGCCAGCAGTGACAACACAGGTTACGCTACGAGCACAGATACGCAGTATTTT. Protein: CASSDNTGYATSTDTQYF. V usage is TRBV6-2 or TRBV6-3 and J usage is TRBJ2-3, with TRBD1 as a possible D gene (5 bases). Germline lookup yields CDR1 MNHEY and CDR2 SVGEGT. CDR3 length: 18 amino acids. The V end lost 5 bases, the J end lost 0 bases, and 21 bases lay between the germline ends.

V usage is TRBV5-4 and J usage is TRBJ1-1; weak D call: TRBD1 (5 bases). Germline V gene lookup returns CDR1 SGHNT and CDR2 YYREEE (reference sequence). V lost 2 bases to trimming and J lost 0 bases, with 8 bases between them. The CDR3 has 14 amino acids. CDR3 residues: CASSFRDLNTEAFF. As DNA, the CDR3 is TGTGCCAGCAGCTTCAGGGACTTGAACACTGAAGCTTTCTTT.

V gene TRBV9 combines with J gene TRBJ2-2, with 8 bases aligning to TRBD2. CDR3 length: 14 residues. The germline gives CDR1 SGDLS, CDR2 YYNGEE. Trimming cost V 4 bases and J 6 bases; bases outside gene matches: 5. The CDR3 region has the DNA TGTGCCAGCAGCCCGGGGGGGCTCTCCGGGGAGCTGTTTTTT. The encoded protein is CASSPGGLSGELFF.

The chain uses TRBV11-2 and TRBJ1-4, with D possibly being TRBD1 (5 bases). CDR1 is SGHAT and CDR2 is FQNNGV in the germline V gene. The CDR3 is 18 residues long. V dropped 2 bases and J dropped 2 bases, with 18 bases sitting between them. CDR3 region: CASSLYGGLRITNEKLFF. The CDR3 DNA reads as TGTGCCAGCAGCTTATACGGGGGACTTCGGATTACTAATGAAAAACTGTTTTTT.

This clone was seen only a few times. This chain connects TRBV7-2 to TRBJ1-3; 7 bases match TRBD1. V dropped 6 bases and J dropped 2; count of bases not matched to a gene: 4. The CDR3 has 14 amino acids. Germline V CDR1 and CDR2: SGHTA, FQGNSA. The CDR3 DNA reads as TGTGCCAGCAGTTACAGGGGTGCTGGAAACACCATATATTTT. Amino acid sequence: CASSYRGAGNTIYF.

This clone was seen more than once but under ten times. The chain is built from TRBV5-6 and TRBJ2-2; possible D gene TRBD2, 8 bases. V was pared by 5 bases and J by 7 bases, with 21 bases between. Germline V gene sequence: CDR1 SGHDT, CDR2 YYEEEE. The CDR3 runs to 16 residues. CDR3 sequence reads: CASRSSGGGSVGELFF. In DNA form, the CDR3 reads TGTGCCAGCAGGTCCTCGGGAGGGGGCTCTGTCGGGGAGCTGTTTTTT.

The gene calls are TRBV27 and TRBJ2-5; 14 bases align to TRBD2. V shed 8 bases and J 5 bases; nucleotides not matched to a gene: 7. The CDR3 has 15 amino acids. Per germline, CDR1 MNHEY and CDR2 SMNVEV (reference sequence). Written as DNA, the CDR3 is TGTGCCAGCCGACTAGCGGGGGGGCCGACGGAGACCCAGTACTTC. Residues: CASRLAGGPTETQYF.

J is TRBJ1-1 and V is TRBV5-1, with D possibly being TRBD1 (5 bases). Looked up from germline, CDR1 is SGHRS and CDR2 is YFSETQ. CDR3 length: 15 residues. V dropped 2 bases and J dropped 4 bases, with 15 bases sitting between them. CDR3 sequence: CASSLSGGTSTEAFF. The CDR3 DNA reads as TGCGCCAGCAGCTTATCTGGGGGGACGTCCACTGAAGCTTTCTTT.

V and J are TRBV3-1 (or the pseudogene TRBV3-2) and TRBJ2-7; D not certain. Germline CDR1 LGHDT, CDR2 YNNKEL (reference sequence). Trimming left V 0 bases short and J 0 bases short, with 6 bases between. The CDR3 runs to 14 residues. CDR3 protein: CASSQDHSSYEQYF. The CDR3 DNA reads as TGTGCCAGCAGCCAAGATCACAGCTCCTACGAGCAGTACTTC.